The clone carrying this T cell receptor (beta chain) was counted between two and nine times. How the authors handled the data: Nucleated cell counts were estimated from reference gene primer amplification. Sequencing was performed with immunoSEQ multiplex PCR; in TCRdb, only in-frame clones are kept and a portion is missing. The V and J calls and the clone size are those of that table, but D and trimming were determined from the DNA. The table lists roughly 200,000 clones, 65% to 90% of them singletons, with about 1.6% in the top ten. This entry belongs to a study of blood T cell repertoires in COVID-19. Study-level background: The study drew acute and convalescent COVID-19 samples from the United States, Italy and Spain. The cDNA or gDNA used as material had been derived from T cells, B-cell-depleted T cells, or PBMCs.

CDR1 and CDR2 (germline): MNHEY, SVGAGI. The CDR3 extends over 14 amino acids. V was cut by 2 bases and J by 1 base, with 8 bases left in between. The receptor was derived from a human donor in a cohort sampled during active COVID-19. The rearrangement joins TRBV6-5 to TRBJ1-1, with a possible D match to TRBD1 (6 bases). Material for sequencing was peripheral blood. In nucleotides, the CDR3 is TGTGCCAGCAGTTACACACAGGGGAACACTGAAGCTTTCTTT. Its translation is CASSYTQGNTEAFF.